The entry that follows covers one TCR beta chain sequence. Its antigen is not known. The PCR employed 60 Vbeta primers together with 13 Jbeta primers. The data were produced by immunoSEQ multiplex PCR, yet TCRdb's version contains in-frame clones alone and is incomplete. The data contain some 66,000 clones, roughly 80% of them singletons. The CDR3 extends over 15 amino acids. J was trimmed by 5 bases and V by 4 bases; bases with no gene match: 7. The V gene's germline CDR1 is SGHNT and CDR2 YYREEE (reference sequence). The data were obtained in a study of cytomegalovirus exposure and HLA in healthy donors. Across the study: As released early, the data held some 85 million unique TCRs from HLA-typed donors. General study points: Rarity characterized most TCR sequences, yet some public TCRs appeared in many donors. Earlier analysis looked at TCR beta V segments, and most were productive about 87% or about 30% of the time. Reports showed the classifier diagnosing cytomegalovirus status with high specificity and sensitivity.

This chain joins TRBV5-4 and TRBJ2-7, with TRBD1 identical over 12 bases. The specimen sequenced was PBMCs. The source is a man in his sixties in good health and CMV-seropositive. In DNA, the CDR3 is TGTGCCAGCAGCCCCCCTGGGACAGGGGGCGACGAGCAGTACTTC. Translating it yields CASSPPGTGGDEQYF.